The sequence of this T cell receptor beta chain was determined in a study of cytomegalovirus exposure and HLA in healthy donors (dated by TCRdb to about 2017). General notes on the study: According to an earlier analysis of several hundred of the donors, some 180 million T cells yielded roughly 100 million unique TCR beta sequences and approximately 300 Gb of sequence data. To decide whether each TCR beta V gene segment behaved as functional or pseudogenic, an earlier analysis of approximately 600 of the donors relied on high-throughput TCR beta sequencing. Using immunosequencing, the study profiled T cell repertoires from fewer than 700 subjects and related those repertoires to cytomegalovirus serostatus. About five DR-DQ haplotypes were treated as single units for association and clustering because of strong linkage in the cohort. HLA typing covered class I and class II loci at four-digit resolution. Rather than drawing on any new phenotypic data, the later analysis identified candidate immune exposures from TCR beta sequences and the way those sequences occurred across donors. Typing coverage differed by locus: A, B, C, DRB1 and DQB1 were typed in about 629-640 donors, DQA1 in about 550, DPA1 in around 610, and DPB1 in just under 490. Every repertoire in the discovery cohort had been generated on one and the same sequencing platform. Donor age, sex, ethnicity and CMV serostatus were compiled together with the repertoire data. Among about 410 genotyped donors of the cohort, an average of around 250,000 unique TCR beta nucleotide sequences was sequenced per donor, of which about 19% were non-productive. A later analysis re-analyzed previously published TCR beta repertoires from roughly 630 donors and added high-resolution HLA genotyping to study TCR occurrence patterns. Of the roughly 410 genotyped donors, more than 75% were placed in the genetic ancestry cluster associated with self-reported Caucasian donors. High-throughput TCR immunosequencing, statistical association of individual TCRs with disease status, and machine learning were combined to predict cytomegalovirus infection status. The study was designed to test whether signatures of past pathogen exposure could be identified by cataloging public T cell receptors. In addition to the first cohort of 500 to 850 subjects, a separate validation cohort of over 90 different subjects was used. An early release that covered roughly 600 HLA-typed donors contained about 300 gigabases of sequencing data and about 84 million unique TCR sequences. In a later genetic analysis, genome-wide SNP genotypes for about three fifths of the 666 donors were used, and that subset was treated as a discovery cohort.

The cohort consisted of more than 650 healthy bone marrow donors. All cohort members were sampled while nominally healthy, although unrecorded immune exposures were likely present. The donor tested CMV seropositive, placing the donor among the 250 to 350 seropositive members of the cohort. Each donor provided a peripheral blood sample, and peripheral blood mononuclear cells were used for TCR beta sequencing. The Qiagen DNeasy Blood Extraction Kit was used to extract genomic DNA from the blood cell samples. About this clone: The antigen it recognizes is unknown. Nothing much larger sits one base from this clone, and base qualities are not available.

The library was prepared using the immunoSEQ multiplex PCR assay. For the multiplex PCR, a mixture combining 60 forward primers for TCR Vbeta segments and 13 reverse primers for TCR Jbeta segments was used. A multiplex PCR assay on genomic DNA amplified the CDR3 region of rearranged TCR beta genes. Amplified TCR beta libraries were sequenced as 87-base-pair reads on the Illumina HiSeq System. As for the original processing: A later analysis counted some 74 million unique TCR beta chains across the 690 or so repertoires, and approximately 11 million of these chains were shared by at least two donors. Raw reads were error-corrected and collapsed into unique sequences with a nearest-neighbor algorithm that merged closely related sequences to remove PCR and sequencing errors. V, D and J gene segments were assigned by aligning CDR3 sequences to IMGT reference sequences. Each retained sequence needed at least a six-nucleotide match to both a V gene segment and a J gene segment. Rearrangements were called productive when the CDR3 lacked stop codons and stayed in frame with V and J; all others were non-productive. CDR3 was defined according to IMGT convention as the region running from the second conserved V-encoded cysteine to the conserved J-encoded phenylalanine. The earlier analysis of some 600 of the donors excluded sequences that lacked an unambiguous match to a single V gene segment. In an earlier analysis of around 600 of the donors, V segments were called functional above 56.7% productive rearrangements and were called segregating when the between-donor standard deviation exceeded 5%. A statistical classification framework was built to diagnose cytomegalovirus status from the catalog of TCR beta chain sequences. A later analysis assigned V and J genes by comparing TCR nucleotide sequences with IMGT/GENE-DB human TR gene sequences. Using the TCRdist pipeline, a later analysis assigned CDR3 sequences along with most-parsimonious VDJ recombination scenarios. In a later analysis, every TCR beta chain was defined by the combination of its CDR3 amino acid sequence and its V-gene family, and reads without a unique V-gene family were dropped. A later analysis removed 550 to 650 highly shared, low-generation-probability nucleotide sequences to deal with suspected cross-contamination and a sequencing artifact. A later analysis calculated a clonal expansion index for each public chain from normalized within-repertoire ranks of inferred template counts. In a later analysis, generation probabilities were computed with a VDJ recombination model fitted to out-of-frame rearrangements, and the resulting probabilities were checked against IGoR. Hypergeometric tests were used in a later analysis to score TCR-TCR, TCR-HLA and TCR-CMV co-occurrence, with a repertoire-size bias correction applied to the TCR pairs. In a later analysis, false discovery rates were estimated by permuting HLA or CMV assignments 20 times. In a later analysis, co-occurring TCRs were grouped using DBSCAN, and TCRdist sequence similarity was added for clustering within HLA-allele-positive subsets. Co-occurrence clustering excluded repertoires with fewer than 30,000 or more than 120,000 public chains, plus five with anomalous nucleotide sharing. Here the immuneACCESS table is served through TCRdb, limited to in-frame sequences with V and J called. Missing clones are a known gap in these copies; in checked studies unresolved V genes cover under half, and the rest lacks a known reason. The V and J calls and clone size come from that table; D and trimming were worked out from the DNA. The sample contains 95,000 to 150,000 clones, roughly three fifths of them found a single time. The leading ten clones occupy 6.5% to 9.5% of the sample.

Beyond this particular receptor, the publication reports: Immune exposure information for the cohort was limited to CMV serostatus. The study listed approximately 150 TCR beta chains as associated with cytomegalovirus. Specific HLA alleles were associated with 15,000 to 20,000 TCR beta sequences at a false discovery rate of 0.05 in a later analysis. A later genetic analysis associated a missense DCLRE1C variant with V-gene and J-gene trimming of TCR beta chains, and an independent cohort replicated the association. A cluster of highly shared sequence variants was judged likely to represent a technical artifact of the sequencing pipeline. Several of the top co-occurrence clusters appeared to be linked to parvovirus B19, influenza, CMV and Epstein-Barr virus, according to a later analysis. Compared with equally common non-associated chains, HLA-associated TCR beta chains in a later analysis were more clonally expanded and had lower generation probabilities. A few of the identified cytomegalovirus-associated TCR beta chains were confirmed in vitro to be specific for cytomegalovirus antigens. The authors suggested that the approach could potentially be generalized to other disease states and immunological phenotypes. This cohort had only TCR beta chains sequenced, and the lack of alpha or paired-chain data limited which features could be detected. In a later analysis, TCR association rates were found to vary across HLA loci, with the most associated TCRs seen for DRB1 alleles and the fewest for HLA-C alleles. The earlier analysis of approximately 540 of the donors excluded 15 to 20 rarely observed V segments, including chromosome 9 orphons, because counts were too low. An earlier analysis of approximately 590 of the donors showed that most TCR beta V segments appeared in productive rearrangements either about 90% or about 30% of the time, which broadly matched IMGT annotations. Linkage disequilibrium might explain the correlated functional status among segregating V segments, but an unknown experimental factor could not be ruled out. Across donors, most TCR sequences were observed very rarely, whereas some public TCRs were present in many individuals. Because HLA typing was missing for some donors at each locus, association tests included only the typed subset. Roughly uniform sequencing depth across donors was assumed in presence/absence analyses, although this assumption may not hold. Assigning TCR associations to individual alleles was difficult when HLA alleles, especially DR and DQ, strongly co-occurred. The classifier was reported to diagnose cytomegalovirus status with high specificity and sensitivity in both the original cohort and the validation cohort. A further reported finding was that TCR beta sequences accurately predicted the HLA-A and HLA-B alleles for most subjects in the first cohort. In a later analysis, most CMV-associated TCR beta chains were found to appear HLA-restricted, with HLA associations seemingly driven largely by CMV exposure. In a later genetic analysis, fewer N-insertions in productive TCRs were reported among donors in an Asian-associated ancestry cluster than the roughly 700-donor mean.

This TCR was recovered from a woman in her thirties or forties in good health and CMV-seropositive. Sequenced: PBMCs.

For the CDR3, the sequence is CASSRRGLAGTNIQYF. The bases are TGTGCCAGTAGCCGTCGGGGGTTGGCGGGAACAAACATTCAGTACTTC. Recombination joined TRBV19 with TRBJ2-4; TRBD2 is a weak D gene call, 6 bases matching. The CDR1 and CDR2 encoded by the germline V gene (reference sequence) are LNHDA and SQIVND. Measured from the cysteine to the phenylalanine, the CDR3 is 16 residues long. Only the CDR3 DNA is retained, 48 bases long and in frame from the first base. Between the V and J ends, shortened by 6 bases and 6 bases respectively, the junction contains 21 bases. The full variable domain, completed from the reference TRBV19 and TRBJ2-4 proteins outside the CDR3, reads DGGITQSPKYLFRKEGQNVTLSCEQNLNHDAMYWYRQDPGQGLRLIYYSQIVNDFQKGDIAEGYSVSREKKESFPLTVTSAQKNPTAFYLCASSRRGLAGTNIQYFGAGTRLSVL.